This passage covers 19 T cell receptor beta chains from one sample sequenced in a study of CD8 T cells in Susac syndrome. Reverse transcription used about 0.45 to 1 ug RNA and random hexamers. A single record per CDR3 protein comes from TCRdb applying MiXCR to the immunoSEQ multiplex PCR reads. Here the sample spans a few hundred thousand distinct CDR3 sequences, about 95% being singletons. Sequenced sample: CD4+ T cells from PBMCs. Every receptor here comes from a human donor with multiple sclerosis.

This chain connects TRBV12-3 or TRBV12-4 to TRBJ1-6; TRBD1 aligns across 10 bases. V lost 5 bases, J lost 10 bases, and 2 bases stayed unmatched. The CDR3 runs 13 residues. The CDR3 DNA is TGTGCCAGCAGTAGGGACAGGGGATCACCCCTCCACTTT. Its protein is CASSRDRGSPLHF.

V usage is TRBV4-2 and J usage is TRBJ1-4; D gene uncertain. In germline, CDR1 is LGHNA, CDR2 YNFKEQ. Trimming removed 6 bases at V and 1 base at J, with 18 bases between. The CDR3 spans 17 residues. CDR3 protein: CASRGWAGLQTNEKLFF. The CDR3 DNA follows: TGTGCCAGCAGAGGGTGGGCAGGACTGCAAACTAATGAAAAACTGTTTTTT.

The V call is TRBV7-2, the J call TRBJ2-2, with D maybe TRBD2 (6 bases). V was pared by 5 bases and J by 6 bases, with 10 bases between. This CDR3 region has 13 residues. Per the germline V gene, CDR1 is SGHTA and CDR2 is FQGNSA. The CDR3 nucleotides read TGTGCCAGCAGCGTCGGGACTCCCGGGGAGCTGTTTTTT. Amino acids: CASSVGTPGELFF. Full variable domain (missing parts from reference TRBV7-2 and TRBJ2-2): GAGVSQSPSNKVTEKGKDVELRCDPISGHTALYWYRQSLGQGLEFLIYFQGNSAPDKSGLPSDRFSAERTGGSVSTLTIQRTQQEDSAVYLCASSVGTPGELFFGEGSRLTVL.

This chain links TRBV4-1 with TRBJ2-1, with 7 bases aligning to TRBD2. This CDR3 is 17 amino acids long. Germline assignment: CDR1 MGHRA and CDR2 YSYEKL. J lost 7 bases, V lost 3 bases, and 15 bases had no gene match. CDR3 region: CASSHPGAGEQRNEQFF. In DNA, the CDR3 is TGCGCCAGCAGCCACCCAGGCGCGGGGGAGCAAAGGAATGAGCAGTTCTTC.

The rearrangement uses TRBV28 and TRBJ2-1; 7 bases line up with TRBD2. This CDR3 has 15 residues. The ends lost 6 bases at V and 4 bases at J; junction bases unmatched: 9. The germline V gene encodes CDR1 MDHEN and CDR2 SYDVKM. CDR3 bases: TGTGCCAGCAGCACCCGGGTGGGAGGGTACAATGAGCAGTTCTTC. This sequence encodes CASSTRVGGYNEQFF.

The chain's CDR3 is CASSQEGIGNYYNEQFF. CDR3 bases: TGTGCCAGCAGCCAAGAGGGGATCGGGAATTACTACAATGAGCAGTTCTTC. The J gene is TRBJ2-1, the V gene TRBV3-1, with a tentative D call TRBD2 (5 bases). Germline V gene sequence: CDR1 LGHDT, CDR2 YNNKEL (reference sequence). Trimming took 0 bases from V and 3 from J, leaving 15 bases between them. The CDR3 sequence is 17 residues long.

This rearrangement joins TRBV11-2 to TRBJ2-1, with D maybe TRBD2 (5 bases). The CDR3 is 16 residues long. The V gene's germline CDR1 is SGHAT and CDR2 FQNNGV. V was trimmed by 3 bases and J by 3 bases, leaving 15 bases between them. This CDR3 reads CASSFYGVEGYNEQFF. CDR3 nucleotides: TGTGCCAGCAGCTTTTATGGGGTTGAGGGCTACAATGAGCAGTTCTTC. Full variable domain (missing parts from reference TRBV11-2 and TRBJ2-1): EAGVAQSPRYKIIEKRQSVAFWCNPISGHATLYWYQQILGQGPKLLIQFQNNGVVDDSQLPKDRFSAERLKGVDSTLKIQPAKLEDSAVYLCASSFYGVEGYNEQFFGPGTRLTVL.

The rearrangement joins TRBV4-1 to TRBJ2-3; D possibly matches TRBD1 or TRBD2 (5 bases each). The V gene's germline CDR1 is MGHRA and CDR2 YSYEKL. The CDR3 extends over 17 amino acids. The V end was cut by 3 bases, the J end by 5 bases, with 21 bases between. The CDR3 region has the DNA TGCGCCAGCAGCCACCCCCGGGACGGGTCTAAGGTAGATACGCAGTATTTT. The encoded protein is CASSHPRDGSKVDTQYF.

The CDR3 DNA follows: TGCAGCGTCCAGCAGGGGGCGAGGGAAAAACTGTTTTTT. Protein: CSVQQGAREKLFF. The chain recombines TRBV29-1 with TRBJ1-4; 8 nucleotides align to TRBD1. V was clipped by 6 bases and J by 8 bases; unmatched bases: 8. Germline CDR1 is SQVTM and CDR2 is ANQGSEA. This CDR3 contains 13 residues.

The V call is TRBV20-1, the J call TRBJ2-7; TRBD2 matches at 9 bases. The CDR3 totals 15 residues. Losses at the gene ends were 5 bases for V and 1 base for J; bases not matched to a gene: 9. Germline loops: CDR1 DFQATT, CDR2 SNEGSKA (reference sequence). The CDR3 DNA follows: TGCAGTGCTGCGCTACCGGGACTAGCTTCCTACGAGCAGTACTTC. Encoded protein: CSAALPGLASYEQYF.

The gene calls are TRBV25-1 and TRBJ2-5; TRBD2 might be the D (6 bases). V was cut by 0 bases and J by 2 bases, with 13 bases left in between. This CDR3 spans 16 amino acids. Germline CDR1 is MGHDK and CDR2 is SYGVNS. The CDR3 DNA follows: TGTGCCAGCAGTGAATATCGGAGGGCGACTCAAGAGACCCAGTACTTC. Translating it yields CASSEYRRATQETQYF.

The chain employs TRBV10-3 and TRBJ2-6; the D is unclear. CDR1 is ENHRY, CDR2 SYGVKD, per germline. CDR3 length: 15 amino acids. V dropped 0 bases and J dropped 1 base, with 4 bases sitting between them. CDR3 sequence: CAISESPSGANVLTF. Written as DNA, the CDR3 is TGTGCCATCAGTGAGTCGCCATCTGGGGCCAACGTCCTGACTTTC.

The chain uses TRBV29-1 and TRBJ1-1; 7 bases are a match to TRBD1. The V segment lost 7 bases and the J segment 1 base; nucleotides outside the gene matches: 6. CDR3 length: 13 residues. Germline lookup yields CDR1 SQVTM and CDR2 ANQGSEA. The CDR3 DNA reads as TGCAGCGGGCTGGGACAGTGGAACACTGAAGCTTTCTTT. As protein: CSGLGQWNTEAFF. Variable domain in full (rest from reference TRBV29-1 and TRBJ1-1): SAVISQKPSRDICQRGTSLTIQCQVDSQVTMMFWYRQQPGQSLTLIATANQGSEATYESGFVIDKFPISRPNLTFSTLTVSNMSPEDSSIYLCSGLGQWNTEAFFGQGTRLTVV.

This clonotype was recorded only once. V and J are TRBV6-5 and TRBJ2-1, with a weak D call TRBD2 (6 bases). Trimming stripped 2 bases from V and 2 bases from J, with 16 bases between. The CDR3 runs to 17 residues. In germline, CDR1 is MNHEY, CDR2 SVGAGI. The CDR3 loop reads CASSYPVAAEPYNEQFF. For the CDR3, the DNA is TGTGCCAGCAGTTACCCGGTAGCGGCCGAACCCTACAATGAGCAGTTCTTC.

The gene calls are TRBV30 and TRBJ2-3; 8 nucleotides agree with TRBD1. This CDR3 is built from 14 residues. The ends lost 6 bases at V and 7 bases at J; junction bases unmatched: 12. Germline values: CDR1 GTSNPN, CDR2 SVGIG (reference sequence). In DNA, the CDR3 is TGTGCCTGCAACTCCGGGACAGGTCCGAATACGCAGTATTTT. This codes for CACNSGTGPNTQYF.

The J gene is TRBJ2-2, the V gene TRBV10-3, with D unresolved. Germline values: CDR1 ENHRY, CDR2 SYGVKD. V was shortened by 8 bases and J by 4 bases, with 8 bases between the two germline ends. The CDR3 spans 12 residues. The CDR3 spells CAISFGTGELFF. CDR3 DNA: TGTGCCATCTCCTTCGGCACCGGGGAGCTGTTTTTT.

The V gene is TRBV5-6, the J gene TRBJ2-1; D is uncertain. CDR3 length: 13 amino acids. The germline CDR1 and CDR2 sequences are SGHDT and YYEEEE. The V gene lost 4 bases and the J gene lost 4 bases, with 9 bases spanning the gap. In nucleotides, the CDR3 is TGTGCCAGCAGCCCGACCGGTTACAATGAGCAGTTCTTC. Amino acid sequence: CASSPTGYNEQFF.

The chain uses TRBV6-5 and TRBJ2-3; no clear D gene. The CDR3 covers 13 residues. Trimming pared 1 base from V and 3 bases from J, leaving 5 bases between. Germline loops: CDR1 MNHEY, CDR2 SVGAGI. CDR3 protein: CASSYYPTDTQYF. Written as DNA, the CDR3 is TGTGCCAGCAGTTACTATCCGACAGATACGCAGTATTTT.

This chain connects TRBV28 to TRBJ2-7; unclear D gene. Trimming left V 8 bases short and J 5 bases short, with 16 bases between. Germline V gene sequence: CDR1 MDHEN, CDR2 SYDVKM. This CDR3 contains 13 residues. The DNA of the CDR3 is TGTGCCAGCGATAGATACCCAGCCAACGAGCAGTACTTC. It yields the protein CASDRYPANEQYF.